These 25 T cell receptor beta chains were all obtained from the same sample, sequenced in a study of blood T cells in healthy people across ages. A second 7 to 11 cycle PCR used barcoded and J-beta primers. MiXCR, run by TCRdb on the 5' RACE reads, gives a single entry per CDR3 protein. The sample has about 1.4 million distinct CDR3 sequences; approximately 59% are singletons. Sequencing input: blood. The source of these receptors is a man in his late teens or twenties in good health.

V is TRBV25-1 and J is TRBJ1-1, with D possibly matching TRBD1 (6 bases). With 6 bases removed from V and 1 base from J, the gap between germline ends came to 18 bases. The germline gives CDR1 MGHDK, CDR2 SYGVNS. The CDR3 consists of 16 residues. The CDR3 region is CASRDTGPLRNTEAFF. In DNA form, the CDR3 reads TGTGCCAGCAGGGATACAGGGCCACTTAGGAACACTGAAGCTTTCTTT. Together with reference TRBV25-1 and TRBJ1-1, the CDR3 gives the full variable domain: EADIYQTPRYLVIGTGKKITLECSQTMGHDKMYWYQQDPGMELHLIHYSYGVNSTEKGDLSSESTVSRIRTEHFPLTLESARPSHTSQYLCASRDTGPLRNTEAFFGQGTRLTVV.

This clonotype was counted ten times or more. The rearrangement joins TRBV10-2 to TRBJ2-5; 7 nucleotides line up with TRBD2. V lost 3 bases, J lost 1 base, and 8 bases stayed unmatched. The germline V gene encodes CDR1 WSHSY and CDR2 SAAADI. CDR3 size: 16 residues. CDR3 coding DNA: TGCGCCAGCAGTGAAATATCAGGGACTACCCAAGAGACCCAGTACTTC. This gives the protein CASSEISGTTQETQYF.

This chain joins TRBV12-3 or TRBV12-4 and TRBJ1-2; TRBD1 aligns across 9 bases. Germline trimming cut 3 bases from V and 3 bases from J; bases unmatched to any gene: 5. The CDR3 runs 15 residues. CDR3 bases: TGTGCCAGCAGTTTCAGGACAGGGGATCACTATGGCTACACCTTC. It yields the protein CASSFRTGDHYGYTF.

The chain employs TRBV20-1 and TRBJ2-7; 7 bases are shared with TRBD1. The better agreement between TRBJ2-4 and the DNA end casts doubt on the J call. Germline CDR1 DFQATT, CDR2 SNEGSKA (reference sequence). The CDR3 consists of 12 residues. Written as DNA, the CDR3 is TGCAGTGCCAAGTACAGGGGACACATTCAGTACTTC. Translated: CSAKYRGHIQYF.

V gene TRBV6-5 combines with J gene TRBJ1-3; 7 bases align to TRBD1. This CDR3 has 15 residues. Trimming cost V 6 bases and J 4 bases; bases outside gene matches: 9. Germline V gives CDR1 MNHEY, CDR2 SVGAGI. Written as DNA, the CDR3 is TGTGCCAGCAGCCGTCGACAGGGCGCCGGAAACACCATATATTTT. Translation gives CASSRRQGAGNTIYF.

Many counts were recorded for this clonotype. This chain joins TRBV5-1 and TRBJ1-2; TRBD1 is a possible D gene (5 bases). The germline V gene has CDR1 SGHRS and CDR2 YFSETQ. There are 17 residues in the CDR3. With 2 bases removed from V and 1 base from J, the gap between germline ends came to 18 bases. The CDR3 DNA is TGCGCCAGCAGCTTACTGGACAACCTCGAGCTTAACTATGGCTACACCTTC. Translating it yields CASSLLDNLELNYGYTF.

This clonotype came up once. The V call is TRBV21-1, the J call TRBJ1-2. TRBV21-1 is a pseudogene segment. This CDR3 spans 14 amino acids. The CDR3 bases are TGTGCCAGCAGCAAAGGCCCTCGGGGTAGAGGCTACACCTTC. It specifies CASSKGPRGRGYTF.

This clonotype came up a few times. The chain couples TRBV6-5 to TRBJ2-1; 12 nucleotides align to TRBD2. The CDR3 is made up of 18 amino acids. In germline, CDR1 is MNHEY, CDR2 SVGAGI. The J segment lost 7 bases and the V segment lost 0 bases, leaving 10 bases of the junction unmatched. The CDR3 region has the DNA TGTGCCAGCAGTTACTCGTTGGGGCTAGCGGGAGGGGCGAATGAGCAGTTCTTC. This sequence encodes CASSYSLGLAGGANEQFF.

This chain links TRBV10-3 with TRBJ2-5; D is perhaps TRBD2 (5 bases). The germline CDR1 and CDR2 sequences are ENHRY and SYGVKD. The CDR3 covers 15 residues. The V gene lost 3 bases and the J gene lost 3 bases, with 14 bases spanning the gap. The CDR3 reads CAISDGSDPEETQYF. As DNA, the CDR3 is TGTGCCATCAGTGATGGGAGCGACCCGGAAGAGACCCAGTACTTC.

The chain links TRBV5-1 to TRBJ2-4; D unclear. The J call could be wrong; TRBJ2-7 is a better fit for the DNA end. The V gene's germline CDR1 is SGHRS and CDR2 YFSETQ. The CDR3 runs 15 residues. CDR3 in amino acids: CASSLVLEPEYEQYF. CDR3 coding DNA: TGCGCCAGCAGCTTGGTTTTGGAACCGGAATACGAGCAGTACTTC.

J is TRBJ2-7 and V is TRBV29-1; 8 bases map to TRBD1. Per germline, CDR1 SQVTM and CDR2 ANQGSEA. V shed 4 bases, J shed 4 bases, and the junction held 6 bases outside the gene matches. CDR3 size: 13 residues. CDR3 in amino acids: CSVAGQGSYEQYF. CDR3 nucleotide sequence: TGCAGCGTTGCCGGACAGGGTTCTTACGAGCAGTACTTC.

The V and J genes are TRBV7-2 and TRBJ2-3, with 7 positions matching TRBD2. Germline assignment: CDR1 SGHTA and CDR2 FQGNSA. The CDR3 runs to 15 residues. The junction had 7 bases not matched to a gene; V was cut back by 4 bases and J by 3 bases. The CDR3 region is CASSSGGVLTDTQYF. CDR3 sequence (DNA): TGTGCCAGCAGCTCGGGGGGAGTCTTGACAGATACGCAGTATTTT.

The chain combines TRBV29-1 with TRBJ2-7; D call uncertain. Trimming removed 6 bases from V and 2 bases from J, with 17 bases in between. The CDR3 is 14 amino acids. CDR1 is SQVTM, CDR2 ANQGSEA, per germline. The CDR3 is CSVWGSRTPYEQYF. In DNA form, the CDR3 reads TGCAGCGTGTGGGGTAGCAGGACCCCCTACGAGCAGTACTTC.

The rearrangement uses TRBV7-2 and TRBJ1-2; tentative D call: TRBD1 (5 bases). The CDR3 runs 13 residues. Germline V gene sequence: CDR1 SGHTA, CDR2 FQGNSA. Deletions cut 5 bases from V and 5 bases from J, with 12 bases between. CDR3 DNA sequence: TGTGCCAGCAGCCGAGCAGGGTTATATGGCTACACCTTC. Its protein is CASSRAGLYGYTF.

The chain recombines TRBV5-1 with TRBJ2-1; possibly TRBD2 for D (6 bases). CDR3 length equals 11 residues. V lost 1 base to trimming and J lost 15 bases, with 11 bases between them. Germline values: CDR1 SGHRS, CDR2 YFSETQ. The CDR3 spells CASSLWGVRFF. CDR3 in DNA: TGCGCCAGCAGCTTGTGGGGGGTTCGGTTCTTC.

The chain joins TRBV5-1 to TRBJ2-6; D uncertain. The germline CDR1 and CDR2 sequences are SGHRS and YFSETQ. This CDR3 region has 17 residues. V was shortened by 3 bases and J by 2 bases, with 15 bases between the two germline ends. The CDR3: CASSSGVESTGANVLTF. CDR3 bases: TGCGCCAGCAGCTCTGGGGTTGAATCTACTGGGGCCAACGTCCTGACTTTC.

The chain uses TRBV28 and TRBJ2-1; 8 nucleotides line up with TRBD2. V lost 5 bases, J lost 2 bases, and 11 bases stayed unmatched. This CDR3 spans 17 amino acids. Germline CDR1 and CDR2: MDHEN and SYDVKM. The chain's CDR3 is CASSPLVGGGTYNEQFF. The CDR3 region has the DNA TGTGCCAGCAGTCCCCTCGTTGGCGGGGGGACCTACAATGAGCAGTTCTTC.

The chain recombines TRBV29-1 with TRBJ2-1; D may be TRBD1 (6 bases). In germline, CDR1 is SQVTM, CDR2 ANQGSEA. This CDR3 comprises 14 residues. Deletions cut 2 bases from V and 4 bases from J, with 12 bases between. The CDR3 region is CSVEPGAGYNEQFF. In nucleotides, the CDR3 is TGCAGCGTTGAACCAGGGGCCGGATACAATGAGCAGTTCTTC.

The rearrangement links TRBV6-6 to TRBJ1-1, with unresolved D. The CDR3 loop spans 13 amino acids. Trimming took 7 bases from V and 1 from J, leaving 10 bases between them. Germline CDR1 MNHNY, CDR2 SVGAGI (reference sequence). The CDR3 DNA reads as TGTGCCAGCAAATGGACGGAGAACACTGAAGCTTTCTTT. It yields the protein CASKWTENTEAFF.

This clonotype was counted only a few times. The CDR3: CASSLWRRVDNEQFF. The CDR3 DNA reads TGTGCCAGCAGCTTATGGAGACGAGTGGACAATGAGCAGTTCTTC. The chain uses TRBV13 and TRBJ2-1; no clear D. Germline lookup yields CDR1 PRHDT and CDR2 FYEKMQ (reference sequence). Trimming shortened V by 2 bases and J by 5 bases, and 13 bases separated the two germline ends. CDR3 length equals 15 residues.

This clonotype was recorded a few times. The chain recombines TRBV20-1 with TRBJ2-5, with D possibly matching TRBD1 (7 bases). Germline CDR1 is DFQATT and CDR2 is SNEGSKA (reference sequence). V was clipped by 6 bases and J by 4 bases, with 15 bases between them. The CDR3 runs to 13 residues. DNA for the CDR3: TGCAGTGCCCTGTTCCAGGGGGGAGAGACCCAGTACTTC. Translated, it gives CSALFQGGETQYF.

This sequence joins TRBV4-1 and TRBJ2-2; 9 bases agree with TRBD1. The CDR3 runs to 17 residues. J gave up 6 bases and V 2 bases, and 10 bases lay outside the gene matches. Germline lookup yields CDR1 MGHRA and CDR2 YSYEKL. CDR3 in amino acids: CASSQHPGQGFSGELFF. The CDR3 DNA follows: TGCGCCAGCAGCCAACATCCGGGACAGGGATTTTCCGGGGAGCTGTTTTTT.

CDR3 bases: TGTGCCAGCAGTTACTCGGGGCCGGATGGCTACACCTTC. The encoded protein is CASSYSGPDGYTF. The genes are TRBV6-6 and TRBJ1-2; tentatively, D is TRBD1 (5 bases). Germline-derived CDR1 and CDR2 are MNHNY and SVGAGI (reference sequence). The V end was cut by 0 bases, the J end by 6 bases, with 8 bases between. This CDR3 is built from 13 residues.

Remarks on this clonotype: One end of the junction varies from germline; a read error may be responsible. The rearrangement joins TRBV9 to TRBJ2-3, with a tentative D call TRBD2 (5 bases). Germline CDR1 and CDR2: SGDLS and YYNGEE. This CDR3 has 14 amino acids. The CDR3 DNA sequence: TGTGCCAGCAGCGTAGTTCCTAGCACGGATACGCAGTATTTT. It encodes CASSVVPSTDTQYF.

This chain joins TRBV7-9 and TRBJ1-1; no clear D gene. This CDR3 contains 14 residues. Germline V gene data show CDR1 as SEHNR and CDR2 as FQNEAQ (reference sequence). V was pared by 5 bases and J by 6 bases, with 16 bases between. CDR3 bases: TGTGCCAGCAGCCCCATGAGGTCGGGAGCTGAAGCTTTCTTT. It specifies CASSPMRSGAEAFF.